The 2 T cell receptor beta chains below all came from one sample that was sequenced in a study of blood T cell repertoires in COVID-19. Sequenced by immunoSEQ multiplex PCR; TCRdb stores in-frame clones only, minus some. The table has about 120,000 clones, 75% to 90% seen once. Sequenced: peripheral blood. The receptors come from a woman in her 70s with acute or convalescent COVID-19.

This clone was seen just once. J is TRBJ1-1 and V is TRBV7-8, with 8 positions matching TRBD1. Trimming took 3 bases from V and 4 from J; bases not matched to a gene: 4. Germline V gives CDR1 SGHVS, CDR2 FQNEAQ. This CDR3 comprises 14 residues. CDR3 loop: CASSLKTGGTEAFF. In nucleotides, the CDR3 is TGTGCCAGCAGCTTGAAAACAGGGGGCACTGAAGCTTTCTTT. Full variable domain (remainder filled in from reference TRBV7-8 and TRBJ1-1): GAGVSQSPRYKVAKRGQDVALRCDPISGHVSLFWYQQALGQGPEFLTYFQNEAQLDKSGLPSDRFFAERPEGSVSTLKIQRTQQEDSAVYLCASSLKTGGTEAFFGQGTRLTVV.

This rearrangement joins TRBV9 to TRBJ1-2; D possibly corresponds to TRBD1 (5 bases). V was cut by 0 bases and J by 0 bases, with 9 bases left in between. CDR3 length: 15 residues. Germline-derived CDR1 and CDR2 are SGDLS and YYNGEE. CDR3 loop: CASSVVQGSNYGYTF. The CDR3, as DNA: TGTGCCAGCAGCGTAGTCCAGGGATCTAACTATGGCTACACCTTC.